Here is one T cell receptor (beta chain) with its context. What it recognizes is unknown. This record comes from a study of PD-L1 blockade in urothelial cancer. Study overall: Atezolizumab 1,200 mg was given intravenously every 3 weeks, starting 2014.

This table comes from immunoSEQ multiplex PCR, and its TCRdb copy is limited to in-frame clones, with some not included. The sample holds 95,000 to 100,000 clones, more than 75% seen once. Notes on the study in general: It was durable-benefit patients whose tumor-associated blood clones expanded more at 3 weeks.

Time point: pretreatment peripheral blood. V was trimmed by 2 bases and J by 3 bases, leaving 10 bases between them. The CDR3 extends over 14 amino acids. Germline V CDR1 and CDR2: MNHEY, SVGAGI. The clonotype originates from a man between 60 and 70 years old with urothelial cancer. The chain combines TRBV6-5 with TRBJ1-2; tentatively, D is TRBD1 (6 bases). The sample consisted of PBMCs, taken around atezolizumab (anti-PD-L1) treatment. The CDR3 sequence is CASSYNAGDYGYTF. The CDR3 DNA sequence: TGTGCCAGCAGTTACAACGCAGGGGACTATGGCTACACCTTC.